One sample yielded the 17 T cell receptor beta chains listed below, sequenced in a study of blood T cell repertoires in COVID-19. Sequencing used immunoSEQ multiplex PCR; TCRdb keeps in-frame clones, though not all of them. The profile shows about 150,000 clones, 87% of them singletons. The specimen was peripheral blood. These receptors were taken from an elderly man with acute or convalescent COVID-19.

The chain carries TRBV2 and TRBJ1-4, with D unresolved. Germline CDR1 is SNHLY and CDR2 is FYNNEI. V was clipped by 2 bases and J by 11 bases, with 6 bases between them. The CDR3 extends over 11 amino acids. In DNA, the CDR3 is TGTGCCAGCAGTGAAAGCCCCAAACTGTTTTTT. Protein product: CASSESPKLFF. The full variable domain, rest sourced from reference TRBV2 and TRBJ1-4, is EPEVTQTPSHQVTQMGQEVILRCVPISNHLYFYWYRQILGQKVEFLVSFYNNEISEKSEIFDDQFSVERPDGSNFTLKIRSTKLEDSAMYFCASSESPKLFFGSGTQLSVL.

The chain is built from TRBV5-4 and TRBJ1-4; 8 bases fit TRBD1. Germline V gene lookup returns CDR1 SGHNT and CDR2 YYREEE (reference sequence). The CDR3 sequence is 14 residues long. V was pared by 0 bases and J by 8 bases, with 3 bases of the junction left unmatched. CDR3 residues: CASSLAGGAEKLFF. CDR3 coding DNA: TGTGCCAGCAGCTTGGCAGGGGGCGCGGAAAAACTGTTTTTT. Complete variable domain (other parts from reference TRBV5-4 and TRBJ1-4): ETGVTQSPTHLIKTRGQQVTLRCSSQSGHNTVSWYQQALGQGPQFIFQYYREEENGRGNFPPRFSGLQFPNYSSELNVNALELDDSALYLCASSLAGGAEKLFFGSGTQLSVL.

The rearrangement uses TRBV5-1 and TRBJ1-6; 7 bases map to TRBD1. Trimming cost V 5 bases and J 8 bases; bases outside gene matches: 7. Germline V gives CDR1 SGHRS, CDR2 YFSETQ. This CDR3 contains 14 residues. The CDR3 DNA follows: TGCGCCAGCAGGGCGCAGGGGGTAGATTCACCCCTCCACTTT. It codes for CASRAQGVDSPLHF.

The chain has TRBV5-1 and TRBJ2-1; D is perhaps TRBD2 (5 bases). The CDR3 has 15 residues. Germline CDR1 and CDR2: SGHRS and YFSETQ. The germline V and J ends were trimmed by 6 bases and 0 bases, with 13 bases remaining between them. CDR3 sequence reads: CASTQDGNSYNEQFF. The DNA of the CDR3 is TGCGCCAGCACTCAAGACGGGAACTCCTACAATGAGCAGTTCTTC.

The chain couples TRBV5-1 to TRBJ2-3, with TRBD1 matching 10 bases. This CDR3 contains 15 residues. Germline CDR1 reads SGHRS; CDR2 reads YFSETQ. V gave up 1 base and J gave up 6 bases; unmatched junction bases: 5. For the CDR3, the DNA is TGCGCCAGCAGCTTGCGCGGACAGGGGGACGATACGCAGTATTTT. Its protein product is CASSLRGQGDDTQYF.

This clone was detected once. The chain links TRBV6-6 to TRBJ1-6, with D possibly matching TRBD1 (5 bases). Germline V gives CDR1 MNHNY, CDR2 SVGAGI (reference sequence). With 7 bases removed from V and 3 bases from J, the gap between germline ends came to 10 bases. This CDR3 is built from 14 residues. The CDR3 protein is CASNRQSYNSPLHF. CDR3 sequence (DNA): TGTGCCAGCAACAGACAGAGCTATAATTCACCCCTCCACTTT.

The V call is TRBV7-9, the J call TRBJ2-5; a possible D gene is TRBD1 (6 bases). Germline V gives CDR1 SEHNR, CDR2 FQNEAQ (reference sequence). The CDR3 contains 13 residues. V gave up 4 bases and J gave up 4 bases, with 10 bases separating them. CDR3 DNA sequence: TGTGCCAGCAGCTCAGGGGCGACAGAGACCCAGTACTTC. Its translation is CASSSGATETQYF.

This chain joins TRBV28 and TRBJ1-4; D gene unclear. V was clipped by 10 bases and J by 4 bases, with 16 bases between them. This CDR3 has 14 residues. Germline CDR1 and CDR2: MDHEN and SYDVKM. CDR3 bases: TGTGCCATCATCCCCCCCGTCAGTAATGAAAAACTGTTTTTT. This translates into CAIIPPVSNEKLFF.

The rearrangement links TRBV6-5 to TRBJ2-5, with TRBD1 matching 9 bases. Germline V CDR1 and CDR2: MNHEY, SVGAGI. The CDR3 extends over 15 amino acids. The junction had 4 bases not matched to a gene; V was cut back by 4 bases and J by 1 base. CDR3 nucleotides: TGTGCCAGCAGTTCTCCGGGACAGGGCCAAGAGACCCAGTACTTC. Amino acid sequence: CASSSPGQGQETQYF.

The gene calls are TRBV27 and TRBJ2-1, with TRBD1 as a possible D gene (6 bases). There are 15 residues in the CDR3. Between the trimmed V and J ends, which lost 5 bases and 0 bases, there was a span of 11 bases. Germline assignment: CDR1 MNHEY and CDR2 SMNVEV (reference sequence). The CDR3: CASSPDRSSYNEQFF. CDR3 in DNA: TGTGCCAGCAGTCCCGACAGGAGCTCCTACAATGAGCAGTTCTTC.

The chain recombines TRBV7-9 with TRBJ2-5; 8 nucleotides match TRBD1. The ends lost 3 bases at V and 5 bases at J; junction bases unmatched: 8. The length of the CDR3 is 15 residues. Germline CDR1 SEHNR, CDR2 FQNEAQ (reference sequence). The DNA for the CDR3 is TGTGCCAGCAGCTTGGACAGGGCCGTGGGGGAGACCCAGTACTTC. Amino acids: CASSLDRAVGETQYF.

The V and J genes are TRBV5-1 and TRBJ1-2; D unclear. The CDR3 contains 14 residues. Trimming cost V 2 bases and J 2 bases, with 10 bases left between them. Germline CDR1 SGHRS, CDR2 YFSETQ. The CDR3 DNA reads TGCGCCAGCAGCTTCTCCGACAAGAACTATGGCTACACCTTC. Residues: CASSFSDKNYGYTF.

The chain recombines TRBV10-3 with TRBJ2-5, with TRBD1 identical over 11 bases. V dropped 6 bases and J dropped 5; count of bases not matched to a gene: 11. Per the germline V gene, CDR1 is ENHRY and CDR2 is SYGVKD. The CDR3 covers 16 residues. CDR3 nucleotides: TGTGCCATCAGATCCGGGACAGGGGGTGTTTCTGAGACCCAGTACTTC. Residues: CAIRSGTGGVSETQYF.

The V and J genes are TRBV7-9 and TRBJ2-5; 7 bases align to TRBD2. The germline V gene encodes CDR1 SEHNR and CDR2 FQNEAQ (reference sequence). The junction had 3 bases not matched to a gene; V was cut back by 5 bases and J by 0 bases. CDR3 length: 14 amino acids. This CDR3 is CASSPGGYQETQYF. CDR3 bases: TGTGCCAGCAGCCCCGGGGGGTACCAAGAGACCCAGTACTTC.

The chain combines TRBV18 with TRBJ2-7; 7 nucleotides match TRBD2. Germline V gene data show CDR1 as KGHSH and CDR2 as LQKENI. Trimming took 2 bases from V and 7 from J; bases not matched to a gene: 11. The CDR3 is made up of 15 amino acids. For the CDR3, the DNA is TGTGCCAGCTCACCAAGTTACGCGGGGGTGGGAGAGCAGTACTTC. It codes for CASSPSYAGVGEQYF.

The chain uses TRBV11-2 and TRBJ2-7; TRBD2 might be the D (6 bases). This CDR3 region has 14 residues. Trimming pared 7 bases from V and 2 bases from J, leaving 15 bases between. The germline V gene encodes CDR1 SGHAT and CDR2 FQNNGV. The CDR3 DNA sequence: TGTGCCAGCACCTCGACAGCGGGTCCCTACGAGCAGTACTTC. It is translated as CASTSTAGPYEQYF.

V gene TRBV20-1 combines with J gene TRBJ1-2, with a possible D match to TRBD1 (6 bases). Trimming left V 3 bases short and J 8 bases short, with 16 bases between. The CDR3 covers 13 residues. In germline, CDR1 is DFQATT, CDR2 SNEGSKA (reference sequence). The CDR3 DNA reads TGCAGTGCTAGTGCGGGACAACTCGGCGGCTACACCTTC. Translation: CSASAGQLGGYTF.